A selection of T cell receptor beta chains follows, all from one sample in a study of T-cell reconstitution after alpha-beta-depleted transplantation in children. TCRdb called the PCR reads again in MiXCR, with one record for every CDR3 protein. The sample holds about 97,000 distinct CDR3 sequences, under 9% seen once. The sequencing here drew on PBMCs, taken before TCRalphabeta/CD19-depleted stem cell transplant. Every receptor here comes from a boy younger than 10 with acute lymphoblastic leukemia, due to receive a stem cell transplant. Both conserved end residues are part of each CDR3. The size entry is marked missing in some rows and otherwise reads once, few, many or a size class.

v_gene	j_gene	abundance	CDR3aa
TRBV6-1	TRBJ1-2	.	CASTLTGSTYGYTF
TRBV20-1	TRBJ2-7	few	CSSHNRLSYEQYF
TRBV7-2	TRBJ1-2	many	CASSLGVNYGYTF
TRBV7-9	TRBJ1-1	many	CASSSVLPEAFF
TRBV5-6	TRBJ2-2	many	CASSLASGVGTGELFF
TRBV3-1	TRBJ1-4	many	CASSPTATNEKLFF
TRBV21-1	TRBJ2-7	many	CASSTGTGSSYEQYF
TRBV20-1	TRBJ1-1	.	CSARKDLNTEAFF
TRBV5-1	TRBJ2-1	many	CASSSDGASNEQFF
TRBV7-9	TRBJ1-6	few	CASSQGQDNSPLHF
TRBV27	TRBJ2-3	many	CASSLVAPTDTQYF
TRBV6-4	TRBJ2-3	few	CASSDGSGGPDTQYF
TRBV5-4	TRBJ1-6	few	CASSPPGQTIPLHF
TRBV10-3	TRBJ2-7	.	CAISRVPYEQYF
TRBV7-9	TRBJ2-1	few	CASSLGGRGYNEQFF
TRBV12-3/TRBV12-4	TRBJ2-6	many	CASSPTTGNSGANVLTF
TRBV14	TRBJ2-3	few	CASSPRQGVGDTQYF
TRBV12-1	TRBJ1-1	.	CASSFVQQQVLNTEAFF
TRBV28	TRBJ2-7	few	CASSKGGFPYEQYF
TRBV7-2	TRBJ2-1	few	CASSPGLAGATYNEQFF
TRBV29-1	TRBJ1-4	.	CSGSRSINEKLFF
TRBV7-6	TRBJ2-1	many	CASSLSLAPYNEQFF
TRBV10-2	TRBJ2-5	many	CASSLISGGETQYF
TRBV12-3/TRBV12-4	TRBJ1-1	many	CASSLGQRNTEAFF
TRBV10-3	TRBJ2-5	many	CAISDTHSETQYF
TRBV6-4	TRBJ2-3	.	CASSPGLPTDTQYF